These 10 T cell receptor beta chains originate from one sample sequenced in a study of blood T cell repertoires in COVID-19. Using immunoSEQ multiplex PCR, the repertoire was profiled, and TCRdb retains in-frame clones only, with some absent. The sample has more than 95,000 clones; over 75% are singletons. What was sequenced was peripheral blood. The receptors originated from an elderly woman with acute or convalescent COVID-19.

This rearrangement joins TRBV3-1 (or the pseudogene TRBV3-2) to TRBJ1-6; 7 bases map to TRBD1. The CDR3 covers 14 residues. V was clipped by 6 bases and J by 6 bases; unmatched bases: 5. The V gene's germline CDR1 is LGHDT and CDR2 YNNKEL (reference sequence). CDR3 protein: CASSPGTVNSPLHF. In DNA form, the CDR3 reads TGTGCCAGCAGTCCCGGGACAGTTAATTCACCCCTCCACTTT.

The chain carries TRBV11-2 and TRBJ2-2; possible D gene TRBD2, 6 bases. Germline CDR1 SGHAT, CDR2 FQNNGV. The CDR3 runs to 15 residues. Trimming removed 3 bases at V and 1 base at J, with 9 bases between. DNA of the CDR3: TGTGCCAGCAGCTTTGGGACTCTGAACACCGGGGAGCTGTTTTTT. It codes for CASSFGTLNTGELFF.

This clone has just a few counts. This sequence joins TRBV11-2 and TRBJ2-2; no clear D. The CDR3 extends over 14 amino acids. Trimming left V 1 base short and J 2 bases short, with 5 bases between. CDR1 is SGHAT, CDR2 FQNNGV, per germline. The CDR3 is CASSLVTNTGELFF. CDR3 sequence (DNA): TGTGCCAGCAGCTTAGTAACAAACACCGGGGAGCTGTTTTTT.

The rearrangement uses TRBV12-3 or TRBV12-4 and TRBJ2-7, with D tentatively TRBD1 (6 bases). CDR3 size: 13 residues. The V end lost 8 bases, the J end lost 5 bases, and 16 bases lay between the germline ends. For the CDR3, the DNA is TGTGCCAGCGGAAACAGGGTTGAGGACGAGCAGTACTTC. Its protein is CASGNRVEDEQYF.

The CDR3 DNA reads as TGTGCCAGCAAACCCCCAGGGAGGGGGGCCTACGAGCAGTACTTC. Protein sequence: CASKPPGRGAYEQYF. This sequence joins TRBV6-5 and TRBJ2-7, with TRBD2 as a possible D gene (7 bases). The CDR3 spans 15 residues. V lost 7 bases, J lost 2 bases, and 18 bases lay in between. The germline CDR1 and CDR2 sequences are MNHEY and SVGAGI.

This chain links TRBV5-8 with TRBJ2-7, with TRBD1 as a possible D gene (5 bases). CDR1 is SGHTS and CDR2 is YDEGEE in the germline V gene. Trimming took off 3 bases at V and 3 bases at J, with 16 bases between the two ends. The CDR3 is 15 residues long. The CDR3 nucleotides are TGTGCCAGCAGCTACGGACAAATACCCCACTACGAGCAGTACTTC. This codes for CASSYGQIPHYEQYF. The full variable domain, its missing parts supplied by reference TRBV5-8 and TRBJ2-7, is EAGVTQSPTHLIKTRGQQATLRCSPISGHTSVYWYQQALGLGLQFLLWYDEGEERNRGNFPPRFSGRQFPNYSSELNVNALELEDSALYLCASSYGQIPHYEQYFGPGTRLTVT.

This chain uses TRBV27 with TRBJ1-1; unclear D gene. Trimming took 2 bases from V and 1 from J, leaving 14 bases between them. CDR3 length equals 16 residues. Germline V gene sequence: CDR1 MNHEY, CDR2 SMNVEV (reference sequence). CDR3 nucleotides: TGTGCCAGCAGTTTACGGGGAGCTACATGGAACACTGAAGCTTTCTTT. Translation gives CASSLRGATWNTEAFF.

V is TRBV5-1 and J is TRBJ1-6; 7 bases are a match to TRBD1. The CDR3 spans 15 residues. Germline lookup yields CDR1 SGHRS and CDR2 YFSETQ. Trimming cost V 3 bases and J 3 bases; bases outside gene matches: 3. Here the CDR3 DNA reads TGCGCCAGCAGCTGGGGACAGAACTATAATTCACCCCTCCACTTT. The encoded protein is CASSWGQNYNSPLHF.

This chain links TRBV4-2 with TRBJ1-2; 8 nucleotides match TRBD1. With V trimmed by 2 bases and J by 5 bases, 7 bases remained unmatched. The CDR3 sequence is 15 residues long. Germline loops: CDR1 LGHNA, CDR2 YNFKEQ. Written as DNA, the CDR3 is TGTGCCAGCAGCCAAAACCGGGACAGGCTATATGGCTACACCTTC. This gives the protein CASSQNRDRLYGYTF.

This chain links TRBV3-1 (or the pseudogene TRBV3-2) with TRBJ2-7; no clear D gene. Germline loops: CDR1 LGHDT, CDR2 YNNKEL (reference sequence). This CDR3 spans 13 amino acids. Deletions cut 0 bases from V and 6 bases from J, with 9 bases between. The chain's CDR3 is CASSQESPFEQYF. In DNA, the CDR3 is TGTGCCAGCAGCCAAGAGAGCCCTTTCGAGCAGTACTTC.